The 4 T cell receptor beta chains in this list originate from one sample, sequenced in a study of metastatic and nonmetastatic thyroid tumors (dated by TCRdb to about 2020). The receptor library was made with PCR. Reads for this sample came from an Illumina HiSeq 4000. TCRdb reran the public reads through fastp at Q25 and MiXCR, keeping productive beta chains. This sample is represented by about 70,000 clones; 15% to 20% of them were singletons. The top ten clones comprise 9.5% to 15% of the sample. Before undergoing thyroid surgery, none of the patients had been given any kind of treatment. What was sequenced was blood. Receptor source: a female donor with papillary thyroid cancer or a benign thyroid nodule (not recorded which). Some clones in this sample may be carry-over from other donors' samples.

This clone was seen at least ten times. The chain carries TRBV29-1 and TRBJ2-1; D is ambiguous. This CDR3 contains 11 residues. CDR1 and CDR2 (germline): SQVTM, ANQGSEA. The V end was cut by 5 bases, the J end by 6 bases, with 8 bases between. CDR3 DNA: TGCAGCGTTAGTGTCGGCAATGAGCAGTTCTTC. Its translation is CSVSVGNEQFF.

There are many counts of this clone. The same CDR3 is also encoded by other DNA sequences in this sample. This sequence joins TRBV18 and TRBJ2-7; D call uncertain. V was clipped by 3 bases and J by 4 bases, with 4 bases between them. Germline lookup yields CDR1 KGHSH and CDR2 LQKENI. The CDR3 runs to 11 residues. Here the CDR3 DNA reads TGTGCCAGCTCACCGGGATACGAGCAGTACTTC. This encodes CASSPGYEQYF. Looking up the rest from reference TRBV18 and TRBJ2-7 gives the full variable domain: NAGVMQNPRHLVRRRGQEARLRCSPMKGHSHVYWYRQLPEEGLKFMVYLQKENIIDESGMPKERFSAEFPKEGPSILRIQQVVRGDSAAYFCASSPGYEQYFGPGTRLTVT.

Ten or more counts support this clone. The CDR3 DNA follows: TGTGCCAGCAGCGTAGATCGCGGGAGGCCATACAATGAGCAGTTCTTC. Translation gives CASSVDRGRPYNEQFF. The genes are TRBV9 and TRBJ2-1, with 8 bases aligning to TRBD2. The CDR3 is 16 amino acids. Trimming took 0 bases from V and 4 from J; bases not matched to a gene: 6. Germline V gene data show CDR1 as SGDLS and CDR2 as YYNGEE. Combining the CDR3 with reference TRBV9 and TRBJ2-1 gives the whole variable domain DSGVTQTPKHLITATGQRVTLRCSPRSGDLSVYWYQQSLDQGLQFLIQYYNGEERAKGNILERFSAQQFPDLHSELNLSSLELGDSALYFCASSVDRGRPYNEQFFGPGTRLTVL.

This clone was picked up many times. A junction boundary mismatches the germline segment, possibly from a read error. The V call is TRBV7-7, the J call TRBJ2-2; possible D gene TRBD2, 7 bases. The CDR3 totals 15 residues. CDR1 and CDR2 (germline): SSHAT, FNYEAQ (reference sequence). In nucleotides, the CDR3 is TGTGCTAGCAGCTTGGGGGCGGGAGTGCCCGGGGAGCTGTTTTTT. Encoded protein: CASSLGAGVPGELFF.